This TCR beta chain was sequenced during a study of cytomegalovirus exposure and HLA in healthy donors. General study points: The classifier reportedly diagnosed cytomegalovirus status with high sensitivity and specificity. Some highly shared sequence variants likely arose as a pipeline artifact. A later analysis linked a missense DCLRE1C variant to TCR beta V- and J-gene trimming.

The PCR made use of 60 Vbeta and 13 Jbeta primers. Profiled with immunoSEQ multiplex PCR; TCRdb holds only in-frame clones, not every one. Here the sample table reports 200,000 to 250,000 clones. Worth noting for this clone: What it binds is not known.

The V gene's germline CDR1 is LNHNV and CDR2 YYDKDF (reference sequence). J lost 1 base, V lost 0 bases, and 4 bases had no gene match. The CDR3 has 17 amino acids. The sequenced material came from PBMCs. The TCR comes from a woman in her thirties in good health and CMV-seropositive. This rearrangement joins TRBV15 to TRBJ2-3; 10 nucleotides agree with TRBD2. The CDR3 DNA sequence: TGTGCCACCAGCAGAGATGTAGCGGGGGGTCGCACAGATACGCAGTATTTT. Its translation is CATSRDVAGGRTDTQYF.